The 28 T cell receptor beta chains reported below all come from one sample, sequenced in a study of memory CD4+ T cells and cytomegalovirus serostatus (dated by TCRdb to about 2019). Libraries came from the immunoSEQ multiplex PCR assay. TCRdb stores this immuneACCESS table with in-frame sequences only. Part of the clones is absent; in the studies checked, under half of the shortfall reflects unresolved V genes, and no reason is known for the rest. The sample table lists tens of thousands of clones, roughly three quarters of them with a count of one. 0.65% to 0.85% of the sample comes from the top ten. A FACSAria II was used to sort memory CD4+ T cells, defined as single viable CD3+CD4+CD8-CD45RO+ cells. Specimen: memory CD4+ T cells from blood. The receptors here all came from an adult in good health and CMV-seronegative.

This chain joins TRBV7-9 and TRBJ2-7, with D uncertain. Between the trimmed V and J ends, which lost 0 bases and 0 bases, there was a span of 15 bases. CDR3 length: 17 residues. Looked up from germline, CDR1 is SEHNR and CDR2 is FQNEAQ (reference sequence). Here the CDR3 reads CASSLASLRTGSYEQYF. The CDR3 DNA follows: TGTGCCAGCAGCTTAGCGAGTTTGAGGACGGGCTCCTACGAGCAGTACTTC.

This clone has just one count. V usage is TRBV14 and J usage is TRBJ1-4; D ambiguous. V dropped 0 bases and J dropped 10 bases, with 12 bases sitting between them. The germline CDR1 and CDR2 sequences are SGHDN and FVKESK. This CDR3 contains 14 residues. CDR3: CASSQDLFRGKLFF. In DNA, the CDR3 is TGTGCCAGCAGCCAAGATCTTTTCCGGGGAAAACTGTTTTTT.

The rearrangement links TRBV6-1 to TRBJ2-2; D is perhaps TRBD1 (6 bases). The V gene's germline CDR1 is MNHNS and CDR2 SASEGT. V was cut by 8 bases and J by 0 bases, with 10 bases left in between. This CDR3 is built from 14 residues. Here the CDR3 reads CASYYRANTGELFF. Here the CDR3 DNA reads TGTGCCAGCTATTACAGGGCGAACACCGGGGAGCTGTTTTTT.

The chain carries TRBV2 and TRBJ2-2; 9 bases fit TRBD2. This CDR3 comprises 17 residues. Germline V CDR1 and CDR2: SNHLY, FYNNEI. J was trimmed by 6 bases and V by 7 bases; bases with no gene match: 15. In nucleotides, the CDR3 is TGTGCCAGCAAGGCGGGGACTAGCTCTTGGTTGGCCGGGGAGCTGTTTTTT. Protein: CASKAGTSSWLAGELFF.

This CDR3 reads CAIPSAGATETQYF. The CDR3, as DNA: TGTGCCATTCCCTCGGCAGGGGCTACAGAGACCCAGTACTTC. The V and J genes are TRBV7-9 and TRBJ2-5; tentative D call: TRBD1 (6 bases). The CDR3 loop spans 14 amino acids. V was trimmed by 10 bases and J by 4 bases, leaving 19 bases between them. The germline CDR1 and CDR2 sequences are SEHNR and FQNEAQ (reference sequence). The complete variable domain, with remaining parts taken from reference TRBV7-9 and TRBJ2-5, reads DTGVSQNPRHKITKRGQNVTFRCDPISEHNRLYWYRQTLGQGPEFLTYFQNEAQLEKSRLLSDRFSAERPKGSFSTLEIQRTEQGDSAMYLCAIPSAGATETQYFGPGTRLLVL.

The chain employs TRBV7-9 and TRBJ2-7; D unclear. The CDR3 has 14 amino acids. Germline V gene lookup returns CDR1 SEHNR and CDR2 FQNEAQ (reference sequence). V was pared by 0 bases and J by 3 bases, with 9 bases between. The CDR3 spells CASSLAGNFYEQYF. The DNA of the CDR3 is TGTGCCAGCAGCTTAGCAGGGAATTTCTACGAGCAGTACTTC.

This chain connects TRBV7-9 to TRBJ2-3; 9 bases map to TRBD1. The V segment lost 5 bases and the J segment 3 bases; nucleotides outside the gene matches: 9. CDR3 length: 16 residues. Germline CDR1 SEHNR, CDR2 FQNEAQ (reference sequence). CDR3 in amino acids: CASSPGQGGGTDTQYF. The CDR3 coding sequence is TGTGCCAGCAGCCCGGGACAGGGAGGGGGAACAGATACGCAGTATTTT.

J is TRBJ2-3 and V is TRBV2; the match to TRBD2 covers 7 bases. The CDR3 is 16 amino acids. The germline V gene encodes CDR1 SNHLY and CDR2 FYNNEI. Unmatched junction bases numbered 8, after V lost 4 bases and J lost 1 base. The CDR3 coding sequence is TGTGCCAGCAGTGGGATGGGAGGGCTGGGCACAGATACGCAGTATTTT. Translation gives CASSGMGGLGTDTQYF.

The chain is built from TRBV11-2 and TRBJ2-7, with D unclear. The V end lost 5 bases, the J end lost 8 bases, and 10 bases lay between the germline ends. This CDR3 region has 11 residues. CDR1 is SGHAT and CDR2 is FQNNGV in the germline V gene. The CDR3 DNA reads as TGTGCCAGCAGCCCCTACGGACAGCAGTACTTC. It is translated as CASSPYGQQYF.

This clone was counted only a few times. The rearrangement links TRBV19 to TRBJ1-1, with TRBD1 as a possible D gene (5 bases). Germline CDR1 and CDR2: LNHDA and SQIVND (reference sequence). Trimming removed 1 base at V and 1 base at J, with 19 bases between. This CDR3 comprises 18 residues. CDR3 sequence (DNA): TGTGCCAGTAGTATAGGTCCTTTTAAGAGCAGGGCGAACACTGAAGCTTTCTTT. It codes for CASSIGPFKSRANTEAFF.

This chain joins TRBV28 and TRBJ2-5; D perhaps matches TRBD1 (5 bases). V gave up 6 bases and J gave up 1 base, with 15 bases separating them. Germline CDR1 and CDR2: MDHEN and SYDVKM. The CDR3 is 15 residues long. CDR3 DNA sequence: TGTGCCAGCAGCTCCGATCCAGGGCCCCAAGAGACCCAGTACTTC. Encoded protein: CASSSDPGPQETQYF.

The chain joins TRBV30 to TRBJ1-2; D perhaps matches TRBD1 (6 bases). The germline V gene has CDR1 GTSNPN and CDR2 SVGIG (reference sequence). V shed 5 bases and J shed 2 bases, with 12 bases lying between them. The CDR3 length is 13 residues. DNA for the CDR3: TGTGCCTGGCACAGGGCGATGAACTATGGCTACACCTTC. Protein product: CAWHRAMNYGYTF.

DNA for the CDR3: TGTGCCAGCTCACCAGAGGGTAAGGGACGGAATAGCAATCAGCCCCAGCATTTT. It is translated as CASSPEGKGRNSNQPQHF. The chain recombines TRBV18 with TRBJ1-5, with D possibly TRBD1 on 5 matching bases. Germline V gene data show CDR1 as KGHSH and CDR2 as LQKENI. V shed 2 bases and J shed 0 bases, with 17 bases lying between them. The CDR3 consists of 18 residues.

This clone was observed a handful of times. The chain is built from TRBV29-1 and TRBJ1-5; tentatively, D is TRBD1 (5 bases). This CDR3 comprises 14 residues. V was clipped by 6 bases and J by 7 bases, with 19 bases between them. Germline loops: CDR1 SQVTM, CDR2 ANQGSEA. The CDR3 here is CSVLAGGVGQPQHF. CDR3 bases: TGCAGCGTCCTAGCGGGGGGGGTAGGGCAGCCCCAGCATTTT.

This clone was observed a few times. The chain joins TRBV29-1 to TRBJ1-4; D is undetermined. Germline assignment: CDR1 SQVTM and CDR2 ANQGSEA. The length of the CDR3 is 11 residues. The germline V and J ends were trimmed by 7 bases and 6 bases, with 9 bases remaining between them. The CDR3 nucleotides read TGCAGCGCCAGTAACTATGAAAAACTGTTTTTT. Translating gives CSASNYEKLFF. The full variable domain, rest sourced from reference TRBV29-1 and TRBJ1-4, is SAVISQKPSRDICQRGTSLTIQCQVDSQVTMMFWYRQQPGQSLTLIATANQGSEATYESGFVIDKFPISRPNLTFSTLTVSNMSPEDSSIYLCSASNYEKLFFGSGTQLSVL.

The chain couples TRBV18 to TRBJ2-2, with D perhaps matching TRBD2 (5 bases). The CDR3 is 14 amino acids. V was clipped by 8 bases and J by 7 bases, with 17 bases between them. Germline V lookup: CDR1 KGHSH, CDR2 LQKENI. In nucleotides, the CDR3 is TGTGCCAGCACCTCATTGGGGAGTGGCGGGGAGCTGTTTTTT. Amino acids: CASTSLGSGGELFF. The full variable domain, its missing parts supplied by reference TRBV18 and TRBJ2-2, is NAGVMQNPRHLVRRRGQEARLRCSPMKGHSHVYWYRQLPEEGLKFMVYLQKENIIDESGMPKERFSAEFPKEGPSILRIQQVVRGDSAAYFCASTSLGSGGELFFGEGSRLTVL.

This sequence joins TRBV6-1 and TRBJ2-5; D gene uncertain. From germline, CDR1 is MNHNS and CDR2 SASEGT. The CDR3 is made up of 14 amino acids. V was cut by 3 bases and J by 5 bases, with 13 bases left in between. The CDR3 spells CASSDGLLRETQYF. The CDR3, as DNA: TGTGCCAGCAGTGACGGTCTGCTCCGGGAGACCCAGTACTTC.

This chain joins TRBV9 and TRBJ1-5; 7 bases are shared with TRBD1. J was trimmed by 0 bases and V by 3 bases; bases with no gene match: 9. The CDR3 length is 17 residues. Germline V gene sequence: CDR1 SGDLS, CDR2 YYNGEE. The chain's CDR3 is CASSDPDRANSNQPQHF. Here the CDR3 DNA reads TGTGCCAGCAGCGACCCTGACAGGGCAAATAGCAATCAGCCCCAGCATTTT.

The gene calls are TRBV29-1 and TRBJ2-7; TRBD2 agrees at 8 bases. This CDR3 spans 16 amino acids. V dropped 7 bases and J dropped 4; count of bases not matched to a gene: 18. In germline, CDR1 is SQVTM, CDR2 ANQGSEA. DNA for the CDR3: TGCAGCGGAGCGTTAGGTATAACTAGCGGAGGATACGAGCAGTACTTC. Amino acid sequence: CSGALGITSGGYEQYF.

The chain joins TRBV7-3 to TRBJ2-1; 14 nucleotides agree with TRBD2. Germline trimming cut 1 base from V and 1 base from J; bases unmatched to any gene: 9. This CDR3 is 20 amino acids long. The germline V gene encodes CDR1 SGHTA and CDR2 FQGTGA. Written as DNA, the CDR3 is TGTGCCAGCAGCTTAAGGGAGGGACTAGCGGGAGCTGGTTCCTACAATGAGCAGTTCTTC. Its translation is CASSLREGLAGAGSYNEQFF.

The chain links TRBV7-9 to TRBJ2-7, with a possible D match to TRBD1 (6 bases). Germline V gives CDR1 SEHNR, CDR2 FQNEAQ (reference sequence). The CDR3 loop spans 15 amino acids. The ends were cut back, 3 bases at V and 5 bases at J, with 17 bases in the middle. For the CDR3, the DNA is TGTGCCAGCAGCTTTTCACAGGGTCTTGTCGACGAGCAGTACTTC. Amino acid sequence: CASSFSQGLVDEQYF.

This clone was seen only a few times. The rearrangement uses TRBV5-1 and TRBJ1-4; 10 nucleotides agree with TRBD1. V was pared by 4 bases and J by 5 bases, with 2 bases of the junction left unmatched. Per the germline V gene, CDR1 is SGHRS and CDR2 is YFSETQ. CDR3 length equals 14 residues. CDR3 residues: CASSRTGGNEKLFF. CDR3 DNA sequence: TGCGCCAGCAGCAGGACAGGGGGGAATGAAAAACTGTTTTTT.

The chain uses TRBV28 and TRBJ2-5; D uncertain. Trimming shortened V by 5 bases and J by 1 base, and 8 bases separated the two germline ends. There are 13 residues in the CDR3. The germline V gene encodes CDR1 MDHEN and CDR2 SYDVKM. The CDR3 protein is CASSIPSQETQYF. Here the CDR3 DNA reads TGTGCCAGCAGTATCCCTAGCCAAGAGACCCAGTACTTC.

This sequence joins TRBV11-3 and TRBJ2-5; 8 bases are shared with TRBD1. CDR1 and CDR2 (germline): SGHNT, YENEEA. The CDR3 contains 16 residues. V trimming: 1 base; J trimming: 3 bases; junction bases outside the gene matches: 7. The chain's CDR3 is CASSLGQGMGEETQYF. DNA of the CDR3: TGTGCCAGCAGCTTAGGACAGGGGATGGGCGAAGAGACCCAGTACTTC.

This clone was detected once. V gene TRBV6-1 combines with J gene TRBJ1-2; TRBD1 matches 9 bases. Germline lookup yields CDR1 MNHNS and CDR2 SASEGT. This CDR3 comprises 19 residues. J lost 2 bases, V lost 2 bases, and 15 bases had no gene match. CDR3 amino acids: CASSEQTGGFGSGNYGYTF. In DNA form, the CDR3 reads TGTGCCAGCAGTGAACAAACAGGGGGCTTCGGAAGTGGAAACTATGGCTACACCTTC.

This clone has just a few counts. The gene calls are TRBV6-1 and TRBJ1-2; D is unresolved. The CDR3 consists of 11 residues. V was cut by 8 bases and J by 5 bases, with 9 bases left in between. The germline V gene encodes CDR1 MNHNS and CDR2 SASEGT. The CDR3 loop reads CASAGSYGYTF. DNA for the CDR3: TGTGCCAGCGCTGGGAGTTATGGCTACACCTTC.

This clone was seen a few times. V and J are TRBV18 and TRBJ1-1; 8 bases agree with TRBD1. This CDR3 contains 14 residues. Unmatched junction bases numbered 8, after V lost 1 base and J lost 10 bases. Germline assignment: CDR1 KGHSH and CDR2 LQKENI. Here the CDR3 DNA reads TGTGCCAGCTCACCACTGGACAGGGAAGTTGGAGCTTTCTTT. Residues: CASSPLDREVGAFF.

DNA of the CDR3: TGTGCCGCCGGGCGAAAGAGATCCTACGAGCAGTACTTC. It encodes CAAGRKRSYEQYF. The rearrangement links TRBV21-1 to TRBJ2-7. TRBV21-1 is annotated as a pseudogene. This CDR3 comprises 13 residues.